Presented here are 9 T cell receptor beta chains from one specimen sequenced in a study of lymphopenia after photon versus proton radiotherapy. Repertoires were generated with immunoSEQ multiplex PCR, while TCRdb's copy carries only in-frame clones and drops some. The table shows around 160,000 clones, with 70% to 90% occurring only once. Material: peripheral blood, obtained from a patient treated with photon-based radiotherapy. The receptors were gathered from a man between 50 and 59 years old with gastric cancer.

The genes are TRBV7-2 and TRBJ1-1, with D tentatively TRBD1 (5 bases). The germline V and J ends were trimmed by 2 bases and 3 bases, with 10 bases remaining between them. The germline V gene encodes CDR1 SGHTA and CDR2 FQGNSA. The CDR3 covers 14 residues. For the CDR3, the DNA is TGTGCCAGCAGCTTACAGGGTAAGGACACTGAAGCTTTCTTT. Amino acids: CASSLQGKDTEAFF.

This rearrangement joins TRBV9 to TRBJ2-1; TRBD2 matches 8 bases. V shed 4 bases, J shed 6 bases, and the junction held 3 bases outside the gene matches. This CDR3 contains 13 residues. Germline CDR1 is SGDLS and CDR2 is YYNGEE. In DNA, the CDR3 is TGTGCCAGCAGCCCTGGGACTAGCAATGAGCAGTTCTTC. Translated, it gives CASSPGTSNEQFF.

The chain uses TRBV6-5 and TRBJ1-2; possibly TRBD1 for D (6 bases). In germline, CDR1 is MNHEY, CDR2 SVGAGI. The V end was cut by 2 bases, the J end by 2 bases, with 9 bases between. This CDR3 is 14 amino acids long. The CDR3 region is CASSYGGLNYGYTF. The CDR3 nucleotides read TGTGCCAGCAGTTACGGGGGGCTCAACTATGGCTACACCTTC.

The chain couples TRBV7-9 to TRBJ2-3; possible D gene TRBD1, 6 bases. Trimming removed 5 bases from V and 1 base from J, with 13 bases in between. Germline CDR1 SEHNR, CDR2 FQNEAQ (reference sequence). The CDR3 has 15 amino acids. CDR3 bases: TGTGCCAGCAGCCTGCCAGGGGATGGCACAGATACGCAGTATTTT. Translation gives CASSLPGDGTDTQYF.

The chain couples TRBV6-5 to TRBJ2-2; no clear D. CDR1 and CDR2 (germline): MNHEY, SVGAGI. The ends were cut back, 7 bases at V and 2 bases at J, with 5 bases in the middle. CDR3 length: 12 amino acids. DNA of the CDR3: TGTGCCAGCAAAAGAAACACCGGGGAGCTGTTTTTT. Its protein product is CASKRNTGELFF.

This clone was seen only a few times. This chain joins TRBV5-4 and TRBJ2-3; no clear D gene. This CDR3 contains 13 residues. Germline V gives CDR1 SGHNT, CDR2 YYREEE (reference sequence). V gave up 4 bases and J gave up 8 bases, with 14 bases separating them. The DNA for the CDR3 is TGTGCCAGCAGCCTTGGATCGGTGGGTACGCAGTATTTT. This gives the protein CASSLGSVGTQYF.

This chain links TRBV7-2 with TRBJ1-2; D remains ambiguous. This CDR3 has 12 residues. The ends were cut back, 5 bases at V and 8 bases at J, with 12 bases in the middle. CDR1 SGHTA and CDR2 FQGNSA come from the germline V gene. CDR3 in DNA: TGTGCCAGCAGCCCGTCTCTGTCGGGCTACACCTTC. Translating it yields CASSPSLSGYTF. Full variable domain (outside the CDR3, taken from reference TRBV7-2 and TRBJ1-2): GAGVSQSPSNKVTEKGKDVELRCDPISGHTALYWYRQSLGQGLEFLIYFQGNSAPDKSGLPSDRFSAERTGGSVSTLTIQRTQQEDSAVYLCASSPSLSGYTFGSGTRLTVV.

The chain recombines TRBV19 with TRBJ2-7, with D maybe TRBD1 (6 bases). Germline V lookup: CDR1 LNHDA, CDR2 SQIVND (reference sequence). The CDR3 spans 16 residues. The V gene lost 5 bases and the J gene lost 3 bases, with 20 bases spanning the gap. The CDR3 nucleotides are TGTGCCAGTAGTCCGCTATACAGGGACCTTGGCTACGAGCAGTACTTC. This encodes CASSPLYRDLGYEQYF.

This clone has more than one count but fewer than ten. The CDR3 protein is CASSDWPAEAFF. The CDR3 DNA is TGTGCCAGCAGCGATTGGCCTGCTGAAGCTTTCTTT. The rearrangement joins TRBV7-2 to TRBJ1-1; D uncertain. Trimming pared 5 bases from V and 6 bases from J, leaving 10 bases between. CDR3 length: 12 amino acids. Germline V lookup: CDR1 SGHTA, CDR2 FQGNSA.